A selection of T cell receptor beta chains follows, all from one sample in a study of vaccination effects on CD4 cells after COVID-19. Antigen specificity for these receptors is unknown. Generated by immunoSEQ multiplex PCR, the TCRdb table keeps only in-frame clones and is missing some. The sample yields 50,000 to 75,000 clones, approximately 72% seen once. The sequencing here drew on CD4+ T cells from PBMCs cultured without peptide, taken before COVID-19 vaccination. The receptors originated from a human donor who had a prior SARS-CoV-2 infection. Both conserved end residues are part of each CDR3. The D gene is left open where the match is weak. Size values are once, few and many counts, or a class for expanded clones, and some rows have none.

cdr3_nt | cdr3_aa | j_call | clone_size | d_call | v_call
TGTGCCAGCAGCTTCCCCCGGACAGGGGTCAGCTACACCTTC | CASSFPRTGVSYTF | TRBJ1-2 | NA | TRBD1 | TRBV7-2
TGTGCCAGCAGCTTAGCGGCTAGCAGGGGGGCAGATACGCAGTATTTT | CASSLAASRGADTQYF | TRBJ2-3 | few | NA | TRBV7-2
TGTGCCAGCATCTCGGGCCAGGGGGCGCATGGCTACACCTTC | CASISGQGAHGYTF | TRBJ1-2 | NA | TRBD1 | TRBV28
TGTGCCAGCAGTTTTGGTGACAGGGGCTATGGAGGCTACACCTTC | CASSFGDRGYGGYTF | TRBJ1-2 | NA | TRBD1 | TRBV28
TGTGCCAGCAGCTTAGATCGCTACGAGCAGTACTTC | CASSLDRYEQYF | TRBJ2-7 | NA | NA | TRBV11-3
TGTGCCAGCAGTGACCCGACAGGGAGTCGTATTCATGAGCAGTTCTTC | CASSDPTGSRIHEQFF | TRBJ2-1 | NA | TRBD1 | TRBV2
TGTGCCAGCAGTCCACGGGGCCGTACTGAAGCTTTCTTT | CASSPRGRTEAFF | TRBJ1-1 | NA | NA | TRBV6-6
TGTGCCATCAGTGAGCCGAACAGGGGGATAAAACGAGGCTACACCTTC | CAISEPNRGIKRGYTF | TRBJ1-2 | NA | TRBD1 | TRBV10-3
TGCGCCAGCAGCTCGGCTAGCGGGAGTTACGAGCAGTACTTC | CASSSASGSYEQYF | TRBJ2-7 | NA | TRBD2 | TRBV5-1
TGCGCCAGCAGTGCCGGACAGGACCCGACTAGCACTGAAGCTTTCTTT | CASSAGQDPTSTEAFF | TRBJ1-1 | few | TRBD1 | TRBV10-1
TGTGCCAGCAGCCAGCACACCCGCCGTGAGCAGTTCTTC | CASSQHTRREQFF | TRBJ2-1 | once | NA | TRBV12-3/TRBV12-4
TGTGCCAGCCACGACAGGGGTAGGAAAGCTTTCTTT | CASHDRGRKAFF | TRBJ1-1 | NA | TRBD1 | TRBV2
TGTGCCAGCAGTGACTCGAAAGCCGGGTCGGGGGATACTGCCTACGAGCAGTACTTC | CASSDSKAGSGDTAYEQYF | TRBJ2-7 | NA | NA | TRBV6-4
TGCACCAGCAGCCAAGATCGGGATAGGGCGGGGGGGCCTTGTATGGTGCTGTTTTTT | CTSSQDRDRAGGPCMVLFF | TRBJ2-2 | NA | NA | TRBV1
TGCGCCAGCAGCTTCACCGGTCAAGACACCATATATTTT | CASSFTGQDTIYF | TRBJ1-3 | NA | NA | TRBV5-1
TGCAGCGTTGAAGGGCCCGGGGGAGATGAAAAACTGTTTTTT | CSVEGPGGDEKLFF | TRBJ1-4 | NA | NA | TRBV29-1
TGCAGTGCTAGTAGGGCTCTTAATGAGCAGTTCTTC | CSASRALNEQFF | TRBJ2-1 | NA | NA | TRBV20-1
TGTGCCAGCAGCGTAGAGGGACAGCTTTACAATGAGCAGTTCTTC | CASSVEGQLYNEQFF | TRBJ2-1 | NA | TRBD1 | TRBV9
TGTGCCTGGAGTAACACAGATACGCAGTATTTT | CAWSNTDTQYF | TRBJ2-3 | NA | NA | TRBV30
TGCGCCAGCAGCTTGACTGGCTACAATGAGCAGTTCTTC | CASSLTGYNEQFF | TRBJ2-1 | NA | NA | TRBV5-1
TGTGCCAGCAGTCAGTACGGTCAGCCCCAGCATTTT | CASSQYGQPQHF | TRBJ1-5 | NA | NA | TRBV6-2/TRBV6-3
TGCGCCAGCAGCCAAGTAGTGGGACAGGGGAACGACTACGAGCAGTACTTC | CASSQVVGQGNDYEQYF | TRBJ2-7 | NA | TRBD1 | TRBV4-3
TGTGCCAGCAGCTTTTACGGACTAGCGGGAGGGTCAGGAGATGAGCAGTTCTTC | CASSFYGLAGGSGDEQFF | TRBJ2-1 | once | TRBD2 | TRBV11-3
TGTGCCAGCAGTTCCCGACTAGCGGGAGTGGAGGAGACCCAGTACTTC | CASSSRLAGVEETQYF | TRBJ2-5 | NA | TRBD2 | TRBV6-2/TRBV6-3
TGCAGTGCTAGTCTTCTAGCGGGAGTCGGCGAGCAGTACTTC | CSASLLAGVGEQYF | TRBJ2-7 | many | TRBD2 | TRBV20-1
TGTGCCAGCTCACCACCGTCTATCGGAATGGGGAGTGAAGCTTTCTTT | CASSPPSIGMGSEAFF | TRBJ1-1 | once | NA | TRBV18
TGCGCCAGCATCGGACCGGAGTTTGATACGCAGTATTTT | CASIGPEFDTQYF | TRBJ2-3 | NA | NA | TRBV5-1
TGTGCCAGCAGACCTAGCGGGATCCTGGAGACCCAGTACTTC | CASRPSGILETQYF | TRBJ2-5 | NA | TRBD2 | TRBV2
TGTGCCAGCAGTCCTGGGACAGCCTCCTTAAACACTGAAGCTTTCTTT | CASSPGTASLNTEAFF | TRBJ1-1 | NA | TRBD1 | TRBV28
TGTGCCAGCAGTCAACGGGGCAATGAGCAGTTCTTC | CASSQRGNEQFF | TRBJ2-1 | NA | NA | TRBV6-5
TGCAGCGTTGGGCGGTTCTCCTACGAGCAGTACTTC | CSVGRFSYEQYF | TRBJ2-7 | NA | NA | TRBV29-1
TGTGCCTGGAGTGTACAGTTGTCCTCTGGGTTCTACACCTTC | CAWSVQLSSGFYTF | TRBJ1-2 | NA | NA | TRBV30
TGTGCCATCAGTGGTTCGGCTGGGGGGGAGAACAATGAGCAGTTCTTC | CAISGSAGGENNEQFF | TRBJ2-1 | NA | TRBD2 | TRBV10-3
TGTGCCAGCAGTTTTGCCGGGACTGGGAATGAGCAGTTCTTC | CASSFAGTGNEQFF | TRBJ2-1 | NA | NA | TRBV7-3
TGTGCCAGCAGCTTAGGTCGGACTAGCAGGGTCTACGAGCAGTACTTC | CASSLGRTSRVYEQYF | TRBJ2-7 | NA | TRBD2 | TRBV11-3
TGCGCCAGCGAAACGGGACAGGGAGGAGGTGGCTACACCTTC | CASETGQGGGGYTF | TRBJ1-2 | few | TRBD1 | TRBV5-1
TGTGCCATCGGGGAGTCGAGCGGGGGTTACAATGAGCAGTTCTTC | CAIGESSGGYNEQFF | TRBJ2-1 | few | TRBD2 | TRBV10-3
TGCGCCAGCAGCCAAAAAGCGGGGGCGGCCCACGAGCAGTACTTC | CASSQKAGAAHEQYF | TRBJ2-7 | NA | TRBD2 | TRBV4-3
TGCAGCGCACTCCGGGCTAGCGGATTTTACAATGAGCAGTTCTTC | CSALRASGFYNEQFF | TRBJ2-1 | NA | TRBD2 | TRBV29-1
TGTGCCAGCAGTCCGGCCCTATACACTGAAGCTTTCTTT | CASSPALYTEAFF | TRBJ1-1 | NA | NA | TRBV6-5
TGCGCCAGCAGCTCCGGAGGGACAGGGGGGAATGGCGGGGAGCTGTTTTTT | CASSSGGTGGNGGELFF | TRBJ2-2 | few | TRBD1 | TRBV5-1
TGTGCCAGCAGCTTGGGGGGTTACGAGCAGTACTTC | CASSLGGYEQYF | TRBJ2-7 | NA | NA | TRBV5-5
TGTGCCAGCAACCTGAACAGGGGGGAGAGCACTGAAGCTTTCTTT | CASNLNRGESTEAFF | TRBJ1-1 | NA | TRBD1 | TRBV6-6
TGTGCCAGCACCTCCGGGGGCGGCTACACCTTC | CASTSGGGYTF | TRBJ1-2 | few | NA | TRBV6-5
TGTGCCAGCAGTCCGGGTACGACTAGCGGGGGACAAGAGACCCAGTACTTC | CASSPGTTSGGQETQYF | TRBJ2-5 | NA | TRBD2 | TRBV2